This passage covers 19 T cell receptor beta chains from one sample sequenced in a study of T cell repertoires in aging, cancer and after chemotherapy. Amplification of TCR beta used genomic DNA extracted from peripheral blood. Rearranged V-D-J TRB sequences were amplified with a mixed TRB-A/B primer pool. MiXCR was run by TCRdb on the multiplex PCR reads, yielding one entry per CDR3 protein. The repertoire has about a thousand distinct CDR3 sequences, around 32% of them found once; the top ten carry around three fifths. Sequencing was performed on blood. These receptors came from a human donor with a solid tumor.

Sample share makes this clonotype medium-sized. This chain uses TRBV6-1 with TRBJ2-7, with D uncertain. The CDR3 extends over 13 amino acids. The V and J ends lost 4 bases and 3 bases respectively, with 10 bases between them. Looked up from germline, CDR1 is MNHNS and CDR2 is SASEGT. DNA of the CDR3: TGTGCCAGCAGTGTTAATCCCAGCTACGAGCAGTACTTC. It is translated as CASSVNPSYEQYF.

There are a few counts of this clonotype. This chain connects TRBV6-2 or TRBV6-3 to TRBJ2-3; weak D call: TRBD1 (5 bases). V shed 2 bases and J shed 7 bases, with 19 bases lying between them. CDR3 length equals 16 residues. CDR1 and CDR2 (germline): MNHEY, SVGEGT. Here the CDR3 reads CASSYVADGALNTQYF. CDR3 in DNA: TGTGCCAGCAGTTACGTGGCCGATGGGGCTTTAAATACGCAGTATTTT.

Relative to its sample, this clonotype is medium-sized. V usage is TRBV20-1 and J usage is TRBJ2-7, with 7 nucleotides matching TRBD2. Germline V gene data show CDR1 as DFQATT and CDR2 as SNEGSKA (reference sequence). The V and J ends lost 3 bases and 0 bases, in that order; junction bases with no gene match: 2. The CDR3 is made up of 13 amino acids. CDR3 sequence: CSARRGSSYEQYF. As DNA, the CDR3 is TGCAGTGCTAGGCGGGGGAGCTCCTACGAGCAGTACTTC.

The chain combines TRBV18 with TRBJ2-7; 10 nucleotides match TRBD1. V was clipped by 2 bases and J by 0 bases; unmatched bases: 7. Germline-derived CDR1 and CDR2 are KGHSH and LQKENI. This CDR3 comprises 17 residues. CDR3 DNA sequence: TGTGCCAGCTCACCAGGACAGGGGGGGTCGAGCTCCTACGAGCAGTACTTC. It specifies CASSPGQGGSSSYEQYF.

The chain couples TRBV6-5 to TRBJ2-3; TRBD2 is a possible D gene (7 bases). The CDR3 extends over 15 amino acids. Germline-derived CDR1 and CDR2 are MNHEY and SVGAGI. The V end lost 3 bases, the J end lost 1 base, and 11 bases lay between the germline ends. The CDR3 sequence is CASSYTRGRTDTQYF. CDR3 DNA: TGTGCCAGCAGTTATACGCGGGGGCGCACAGATACGCAGTATTTT.

In its sample, this clonotype was seen a few times. The genes are TRBV6-5 and TRBJ1-1, with D unclear. The V end was cut by 2 bases, the J end by 10 bases, with 8 bases between. CDR3 length: 11 amino acids. CDR1 and CDR2 from the germline V gene are MNHEY and SVGAGI. This CDR3 is CASSYRQRAFF. The CDR3 DNA reads TGTGCCAGCAGTTACCGGCAGCGAGCTTTCTTT.

This clonotype qualifies as medium-sized. The J gene is TRBJ1-2, the V gene TRBV20-1, with 9 bases that match TRBD1. The CDR3 totals 13 residues. Trimming removed 5 bases from V and 7 bases from J; junction bases left unmatched: 8. Germline V gene lookup returns CDR1 DFQATT and CDR2 SNEGSKA (reference sequence). The CDR3 protein is CSAEGTGIGGYTF. As DNA, the CDR3 is TGCAGTGCTGAAGGGACAGGGATCGGTGGCTACACCTTC.

The chain carries TRBV11-3 and TRBJ1-3; 8 nucleotides agree with TRBD1. The germline V gene encodes CDR1 SGHNT and CDR2 YENEEA. The CDR3 is made up of 16 amino acids. The junction had 4 bases not matched to a gene; V was cut back by 0 bases and J by 3 bases. CDR3 loop: CASSLDQGAIGNTIYF. CDR3 bases: TGTGCCAGCAGCTTAGATCAGGGGGCGATTGGAAACACCATATATTTT.

This clonotype is judged medium-sized. V usage is TRBV6-5 and J usage is TRBJ2-1; D gene unclear. Germline values: CDR1 MNHEY, CDR2 SVGAGI. Trimming removed 6 bases from V and 7 bases from J, with 10 bases in between. The CDR3 has 12 residues. In DNA, the CDR3 is TGTGCCAGCAGCGGACCCTCAAATGAGCAGTTCTTC. Protein product: CASSGPSNEQFF.

This clonotype was observed a handful of times. The genes are TRBV5-6 and TRBJ2-7, with D unresolved. CDR3 length: 12 residues. Germline V gene sequence: CDR1 SGHDT, CDR2 YYEEEE. V was trimmed by 4 bases and J by 3 bases, leaving 8 bases between them. CDR3 bases: TGTGCCAGCAGCCTGGACGGCTACGAGCAGTACTTC. Translating gives CASSLDGYEQYF.

Only a few counts were recorded for this clonotype. At one boundary the junction diverges from the germline segment, which might be a read error. This chain links TRBV7-3 with TRBJ2-3; 11 positions agree with TRBD2. There are 15 residues in the CDR3. Per the germline V gene, CDR1 is SGHTA and CDR2 is FQGTGA. The chain's CDR3 is CASSVTSGSSNTQYF. In DNA, the CDR3 is TGTGCCAGCAGCGTAACTAGCGGGAGCTCTAATACGCAGTATTTT.

This chain links TRBV5-6 with TRBJ1-1; D perhaps matches TRBD1 (5 bases). V lost 5 bases to trimming and J lost 6 bases, with 14 bases between them. Germline CDR1 and CDR2: SGHDT and YYEEEE. CDR3 size: 13 residues. The CDR3 DNA reads TGTGCCAGCAGAAAACTCAGGGACCCTGAAGCTTTCTTT. Protein: CASRKLRDPEAFF.

The rearrangement links TRBV6-5 to TRBJ2-2; 9 positions agree with TRBD2. Per the germline V gene, CDR1 is MNHEY and CDR2 is SVGAGI. The trim removed 11 bases at V and 0 bases at J, leaving 19 bases unmatched. This CDR3 is built from 19 residues. CDR3 sequence: CAAQSRGSSSGTNTGELFF. The CDR3 coding sequence is TGTGCCGCCCAGTCCCGGGGGTCGTCTAGCGGGACGAACACCGGGGAGCTGTTTTTT.

This clonotype was detected a few times. The rearrangement uses TRBV5-6 and TRBJ1-6; perhaps TRBD1 as D (5 bases). V was shortened by 4 bases and J by 2 bases, with 10 bases between the two germline ends. This CDR3 is built from 15 residues. CDR1 and CDR2 from the germline V gene are SGHDT and YYEEEE. The CDR3 nucleotides are TGTGCCAGCAGCGGGGGAGGAACCTATAATTCACCCCTCCACTTT. This gives the protein CASSGGGTYNSPLHF.

V and J are TRBV19 and TRBJ2-3; 16 positions match TRBD2. Losses at the gene ends were 5 bases for V and 4 bases for J; bases not matched to a gene: 9. Germline-derived CDR1 and CDR2 are LNHDA and SQIVND (reference sequence). The CDR3 spans 18 residues. The CDR3 region has the DNA TGTGCCAGTAGTCCCACCGGGACTAGCGGGAGGGCCTCAGATACGCAGTATTTT. Its protein is CASSPTGTSGRASDTQYF.

This clonotype was counted between two and nine times. The chain couples TRBV6-1 to TRBJ1-2; TRBD1 agrees at 12 bases. CDR3 length equals 16 residues. Germline V lookup: CDR1 MNHNS, CDR2 SASEGT. J was trimmed by 3 bases and V by 0 bases; bases with no gene match: 2. In DNA form, the CDR3 reads TGTGCCAGCAGTGAAGCTGGGACAGGGGGCGACTATGGCTACACCTTC. Its translation: CASSEAGTGGDYGYTF.

The rearrangement links TRBV30 to TRBJ2-3; 9 nucleotides agree with TRBD2. The CDR3 is made up of 16 amino acids. Trimming took 2 bases from V and 0 from J; bases not matched to a gene: 6. CDR1 and CDR2 from the germline V gene are GTSNPN and SVGIG (reference sequence). The CDR3 reads CAWSPLSGGSTDTQYF. The CDR3 DNA follows: TGTGCCTGGAGTCCCCTTAGCGGGGGTAGCACAGATACGCAGTATTTT.

This sequence joins TRBV6-1 and TRBJ1-5, with a tentative D call TRBD1 (6 bases). V was clipped by 11 bases and J by 3 bases, with 14 bases between them. Germline CDR1 and CDR2: MNHNS and SASEGT. CDR3 length: 13 amino acids. As DNA, the CDR3 is TGTGCCGGGGCGGGGGGGCCCAATCAGCCCCAGCATTTT. Its protein product is CAGAGGPNQPQHF.

This clonotype rates as medium-sized (0.01 to 0.1%). This chain connects TRBV7-2 to TRBJ1-1; a weak D match, TRBD1 (6 bases). CDR3 size: 13 residues. The V gene lost 4 bases and the J gene lost 7 bases, with 13 bases spanning the gap. CDR1 is SGHTA, CDR2 FQGNSA, per germline. The CDR3 region is CASSSITGREAFF. CDR3 DNA: TGTGCCAGCAGCTCGATCACAGGGCGTGAAGCTTTCTTT.